The 29 T cell receptor beta chains in this list originate from one sample, sequenced in a study of cytomegalovirus exposure and HLA in healthy donors. The PCR ran on 60 Vbeta and 13 Jbeta primers. Clones were sequenced by immunoSEQ multiplex PCR, and TCRdb holds only the in-frame ones, with some missing. The table has 150,000 to 200,000 clones, approximately 82% seen once. Sequenced sample: PBMCs. The receptors stem from a woman younger than 35 in good health and CMV-seropositive.

The gene calls are TRBV5-1 and TRBJ1-4, with D perhaps matching TRBD1 (5 bases). This CDR3 comprises 15 residues. Looked up from germline, CDR1 is SGHRS and CDR2 is YFSETQ. V lost 0 bases to trimming and J lost 8 bases, with 14 bases between them. Here the CDR3 DNA reads TGCGCCAGCAGCTTGGGGGGACTCTTTGTGGAAAAACTGTTTTTT. Amino acid sequence: CASSLGGLFVEKLFF.

The chain uses TRBV21-1 and TRBJ2-6; the table's D call of TRBD2 was not tested on the DNA. TRBV21-1 is reported as a pseudogene. The CDR3 is made up of 17 amino acids. CDR3 in DNA: TGTGCCAGCAGCGGTCCTTTACTTGCACCTGGGGCCAACGTCCTGACTTTC. This sequence encodes CASSGPLLAPGANVLTF.

V gene TRBV7-2 combines with J gene TRBJ2-5, with TRBD2 matching 8 bases. The J call may not be correct, given that the DNA end is closer to TRBJ2-7. Germline lookup yields CDR1 SGHTA and CDR2 FQGNSA. CDR3 size: 15 residues. DNA of the CDR3: TGTGCCAGCAGCGAGACTAGCGAATACGCCTACGAGCAGTACTTC. Protein: CASSETSEYAYEQYF.

This clone showed up just a few times. V and J are TRBV4-3 and TRBJ1-1; D perhaps matches TRBD1 (5 bases). V shed 0 bases and J shed 5 bases, with 16 bases lying between them. Germline-derived CDR1 and CDR2 are LGHNA and YSLEER. The CDR3 sequence is 16 residues long. The CDR3, as DNA: TGCGCCAGCAGCCAAGATCGTCGGGGGGGGGTAACTGAAGCTTTCTTT. Translation: CASSQDRRGGVTEAFF.

This clone is a singleton in its sample. The rearrangement joins TRBV5-5 to TRBJ1-6; TRBD1 matches at 8 bases. In germline, CDR1 is SGHKS, CDR2 YYEKEE (reference sequence). V trimming: 4 bases; J trimming: 7 bases; junction bases outside the gene matches: 4. This CDR3 spans 14 amino acids. The DNA for the CDR3 is TGTGCCAGCAGCCCGGACAGGGTAAATTCACCCCTCCACTTT. Amino acids: CASSPDRVNSPLHF.

V is TRBV19 and J is TRBJ1-2, with 12 bases identical to TRBD1. V gave up 1 base and J gave up 6 bases; unmatched junction bases: 9. The CDR3 has 17 amino acids. Germline V gene data show CDR1 as LNHDA and CDR2 as SQIVND (reference sequence). Here the CDR3 reads CASSIGAGTGGWNGYTF. The CDR3 bases are TGTGCCAGTAGTATAGGGGCCGGGACAGGGGGCTGGAATGGCTACACCTTC.

This clone was found once. The chain is built from TRBV21-1 and TRBJ2-5; the D call of TRBD2 is as the table states it, not checked on the DNA. TRBV21-1 is classified as a pseudogene. The CDR3 runs to 14 residues. The DNA for the CDR3 is TGTGCCAGCAGCAAACTAGCGGGGCAGGAGACCCAGTACTTC. It specifies CASSKLAGQETQYF.

The genes are TRBV9 and TRBJ2-3; D is unclear. CDR1 is SGDLS, CDR2 YYNGEE, per germline. Trimming shortened V by 0 bases and J by 2 bases, and 7 bases separated the two germline ends. This CDR3 has 14 amino acids. As DNA, the CDR3 is TGTGCCAGCAGCGTAGACCCTAACACAGATACGCAGTATTTT. This sequence encodes CASSVDPNTDTQYF.

Only a few counts were recorded for this clone. The genes are TRBV6-1 and TRBJ1-4, with 8 nucleotides matching TRBD1. V dropped 7 bases and J dropped 6; count of bases not matched to a gene: 10. The CDR3 contains 15 residues. CDR1 MNHNS and CDR2 SASEGT come from the germline V gene. The CDR3 loop reads CASTVRTGYDEKLFF. The DNA for the CDR3 is TGTGCCAGCACCGTAAGGACAGGGTATGATGAAAAACTGTTTTTT.

The V gene is TRBV7-2, the J gene TRBJ1-6; D is unresolved. V was clipped by 1 base and J by 14 bases, with 9 bases between them. Germline CDR1 and CDR2: SGHTA and FQGNSA. The CDR3 has 12 residues. The CDR3 nucleotides read TGTGCCAGCAGCTTAGACTTGAGAACCCTCCACTTT. This gives the protein CASSLDLRTLHF.

The chain employs TRBV5-5 and TRBJ2-6; 8 bases agree with TRBD2. V shed 6 bases, J shed 2 bases, and the junction held 4 bases outside the gene matches. The CDR3 totals 15 residues. Germline V lookup: CDR1 SGHKS, CDR2 YYEKEE (reference sequence). Here the CDR3 reads CASNPGGPGANVLTF. DNA of the CDR3: TGTGCCAGCAACCCGGGGGGGCCTGGGGCCAACGTCCTGACTTTC.

This chain uses TRBV7-2 with TRBJ1-6; D ambiguous. Germline values: CDR1 SGHTA, CDR2 FQGNSA. CDR3 size: 15 residues. Trimming cost V 3 bases and J 0 bases, with 6 bases left between them. The CDR3, as DNA: TGTGCCAGCAGCTTGTACAGCTCCTATAATTCACCCCTCCACTTT. This codes for CASSLYSSYNSPLHF.

This chain links TRBV21-1 with TRBJ1-2; the D call TRBD1 from the table was never checked on the DNA. TRBV21-1 is a pseudogene locus. The CDR3 spans 17 residues. The CDR3: CASSPKVQTGGNYGYTF. The CDR3 DNA is TGTGCCAGCAGCCCAAAGGTCCAGACAGGGGGCAACTATGGCTACACCTTC.

V gene TRBV11-2 combines with J gene TRBJ2-1; 10 bases align to TRBD2. The CDR3 is made up of 17 amino acids. CDR1 SGHAT and CDR2 FQNNGV come from the germline V gene. The junction had 8 bases not matched to a gene; V was cut back by 5 bases and J by 1 base. The CDR3 reads CASSPLLAGWSYNEQFF. Written as DNA, the CDR3 is TGTGCCAGCAGCCCTCTACTAGCGGGGTGGTCCTACAATGAGCAGTTCTTC.

This rearrangement joins TRBV11-2 to TRBJ2-5, with 8 bases aligning to TRBD1. Germline values: CDR1 SGHAT, CDR2 FQNNGV. The length of the CDR3 is 13 residues. V shed 5 bases, J shed 5 bases, and the junction held 4 bases outside the gene matches. The CDR3 is CASSPDRVETQYF. The CDR3 DNA is TGTGCCAGCAGCCCGGACAGGGTCGAGACCCAGTACTTC. Variable domain in full (rest from reference TRBV11-2 and TRBJ2-5): EAGVAQSPRYKIIEKRQSVAFWCNPISGHATLYWYQQILGQGPKLLIQFQNNGVVDDSQLPKDRFSAERLKGVDSTLKIQPAKLEDSAVYLCASSPDRVETQYFGPGTRLLVL.

The chain employs TRBV11-2 and TRBJ2-1; D is undetermined. Looked up from germline, CDR1 is SGHAT and CDR2 is FQNNGV. There are 13 residues in the CDR3. Trimming stripped 6 bases from V and 4 bases from J, with 10 bases between. The chain's CDR3 is CASRQNLYNEQFF. DNA of the CDR3: TGTGCCAGCAGGCAGAATCTTTACAATGAGCAGTTCTTC.

The chain joins TRBV29-1 to TRBJ2-6; 7 positions agree with TRBD1. The length of the CDR3 is 15 residues. The germline V gene encodes CDR1 SQVTM and CDR2 ANQGSEA. J lost 0 bases, V lost 6 bases, and 5 bases had no gene match. Here the CDR3 reads CSVPRDSSGANVLTF. CDR3 coding DNA: TGCAGCGTACCCCGGGACAGCTCTGGGGCCAACGTCCTGACTTTC.

V and J are TRBV5-1 and TRBJ2-7, with D hard to call. Trimming shortened V by 1 base and J by 3 bases, and 11 bases separated the two germline ends. The CDR3 is 14 residues long. Per germline, CDR1 SGHRS and CDR2 YFSETQ. CDR3 bases: TGCGCCAGCAGCTTGCTAGGCACAAACTACGAGCAGTACTTC. This gives the protein CASSLLGTNYEQYF.

V usage is TRBV9 and J usage is TRBJ2-2; 10 bases are a match to TRBD1. This CDR3 has 15 amino acids. V trimming: 4 bases; J trimming: 4 bases; junction bases outside the gene matches: 4. CDR1 is SGDLS and CDR2 is YYNGEE in the germline V gene. This CDR3 is CASSPRDRGTGELFF. CDR3 nucleotides: TGTGCCAGCAGCCCCCGGGACAGGGGCACCGGGGAGCTGTTTTTT.

The chain recombines TRBV7-2 with TRBJ1-5; D not resolved. Germline CDR1 and CDR2: SGHTA and FQGNSA. There are 14 residues in the CDR3. Trimming shortened V by 2 bases and J by 4 bases, and 9 bases separated the two germline ends. Here the CDR3 reads CASSLMSLNQPQHF. The CDR3 DNA reads TGTGCCAGCAGCTTAATGAGCCTGAATCAGCCCCAGCATTTT.

This chain uses TRBV29-1 with TRBJ2-5, with 11 bases lining up with TRBD2. Looked up from germline, CDR1 is SQVTM and CDR2 is ANQGSEA. Trimming removed 7 bases from V and 2 bases from J; junction bases left unmatched: 6. The CDR3 consists of 14 residues. The CDR3 protein is CSADLAGGQETQYF. CDR3 nucleotide sequence: TGCAGCGCCGACCTAGCGGGGGGACAAGAGACCCAGTACTTC.

This clone was seen a single time. Here the CDR3 DNA reads TGTGCCAGCAGTCCCCCGCGAGACACCGGGGAGCTGTTTTTT. Its translation: CASSPPRDTGELFF. J is TRBJ2-2 and V is TRBV6-5; D unresolved. Trimming removed 5 bases at V and 3 bases at J, with 10 bases between. The germline V gene has CDR1 MNHEY and CDR2 SVGAGI. The CDR3 has 14 amino acids.

This chain links TRBV5-1 with TRBJ2-2, with TRBD2 matching over 7 bases. The CDR3 is 15 residues long. Germline CDR1 is SGHRS and CDR2 is YFSETQ. Losses at the gene ends were 2 bases for V and 3 bases for J; bases not matched to a gene: 4. CDR3 coding DNA: TGCGCCAGCAGCTTTAGCGGGCCTGACACCGGGGAGCTGTTTTTT. Protein sequence: CASSFSGPDTGELFF.

The chain recombines TRBV4-2 with TRBJ2-5; the match to TRBD2 covers 8 bases. V shed 0 bases and J 5 bases; nucleotides not matched to a gene: 8. The germline V gene encodes CDR1 LGHNA and CDR2 YNFKEQ. The CDR3 runs 16 residues. The CDR3 DNA is TGTGCCAGCAGCCAAGATCCCGCGGGGGGATGGGAGACCCAGTACTTC. As protein: CASSQDPAGGWETQYF.

To note about this clone: Since no conserved phenylalanine or tryptophan closes the CDR3, a read error is the likely cause. Because the CDR3's place on the DNA is in doubt, the DNA is left out and the CDR3 is given as listed by TCRdb. CDR3 protein: CASREDGREV. V and J are TRBV6-9 and TRBJ1-6. The germline gives CDR1 MNHGY, CDR2 SVAAGI. Termini included, the CDR3 measures 10 amino acids.

The rearrangement joins TRBV5-6 to TRBJ2-7, with D perhaps matching TRBD2 (5 bases). Germline lookup yields CDR1 SGHDT and CDR2 YYEEEE. This CDR3 is 13 amino acids long. V shed 3 bases and J shed 5 bases, with 12 bases lying between them. In nucleotides, the CDR3 is TGTGCCAGCAGCTCCGGACTTTCCCACGAGCAGTACGTC. It specifies CASSSGLSHEQYV.

The chain uses TRBV19 and TRBJ2-5; 8 positions match TRBD2. The germline V gene has CDR1 LNHDA and CDR2 SQIVND (reference sequence). J was trimmed by 1 base and V by 4 bases; bases with no gene match: 8. This CDR3 has 16 amino acids. In DNA form, the CDR3 reads TGTGCCAGTAGTACCCTCTCCGGGGGGGCCCAAGAGACCCAGTACTTC. Translating gives CASSTLSGGAQETQYF.

This clone was observed a single time. V is TRBV19 and J is TRBJ1-6; TRBD1 matches 8 bases. The CDR3 totals 12 residues. V shed 6 bases, J shed 18 bases, and the junction held 10 bases outside the gene matches. Germline lookup yields CDR1 LNHDA and CDR2 SQIVND (reference sequence). CDR3 residues: CASRDRQGPYHF. The CDR3 DNA sequence: TGTGCCAGTAGGGACAGACAGGGGCCTTACCACTTT.

This clone came up a few times. The CDR3, as DNA: TGTGCCAGCAGTGAGGGAGCTACAGATACGCAGTATTTT. Translation: CASSEGATDTQYF. The V and J genes are TRBV6-4 and TRBJ2-3, with D perhaps matching TRBD2 (5 bases). CDR1 is MRHNA, CDR2 SNTAGT, per germline. This CDR3 is built from 13 residues. Trimming removed 3 bases from V and 3 bases from J, with 7 bases in between.